Reported below is one T cell receptor (beta chain). The target antigen is unknown. The CDR3 end lies 3 residues beyond the end of the read and is filled in from the germline J gene. The data derive from a study of T cells in women clearing cervical HPV infection. The overall study: Only a few women had HLA typing results available. Overall study findings and caveats: TRBV6-7 abundance was lower in cases than controls (around 0.11% versus 0.16%).

The length of the CDR3 is 16 residues. Germline V gene sequence: CDR1 SGHTA, CDR2 FQGTGA. J lost 6 bases, V lost 1 base, and 10 bases had no gene match. Sequenced by immunoSEQ multiplex PCR; TCRdb stores in-frame clones only, minus some. This sample's clone table lists around 23,000 clones. The V and J genes are TRBV7-3 and TRBJ2-7; 9 positions agree with TRBD1. The receptor's source is a woman aged 18-70 years with a cervical HPV16 infection that either progressed to CIN3+ or cleared (not recorded which). Sample: blood buffy coat. The CDR3: CASSLNPGQGNSEQYF. The part of the CDR3 DNA that was read is TGTGCCAGCAGCTTAAATCCGGGACAGGGTAACAGCGAG.